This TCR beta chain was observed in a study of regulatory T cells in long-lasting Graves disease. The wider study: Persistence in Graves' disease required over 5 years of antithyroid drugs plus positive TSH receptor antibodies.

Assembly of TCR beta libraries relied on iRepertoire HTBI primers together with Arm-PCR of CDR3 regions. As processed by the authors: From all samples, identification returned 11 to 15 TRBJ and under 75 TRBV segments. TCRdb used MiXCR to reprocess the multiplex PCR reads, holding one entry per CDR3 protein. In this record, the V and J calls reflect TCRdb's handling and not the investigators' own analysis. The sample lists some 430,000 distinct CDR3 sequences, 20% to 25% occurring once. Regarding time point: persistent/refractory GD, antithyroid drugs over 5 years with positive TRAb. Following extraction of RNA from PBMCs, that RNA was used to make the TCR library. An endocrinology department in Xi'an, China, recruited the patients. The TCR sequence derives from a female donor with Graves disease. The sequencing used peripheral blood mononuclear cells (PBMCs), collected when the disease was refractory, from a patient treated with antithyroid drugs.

CDR3 coding DNA: TGTGCCAGCAGCGTTACCGTCTCTGGAAACACCATATATTTT. It yields the protein CASSVTVSGNTIYF. J is TRBJ1-3 and V is TRBV5-6; D ambiguous. The V gene's germline CDR1 is SGHDT and CDR2 YYEEEE. This CDR3 comprises 14 residues. With 4 bases removed from V and 0 bases from J, the gap between germline ends came to 8 bases.